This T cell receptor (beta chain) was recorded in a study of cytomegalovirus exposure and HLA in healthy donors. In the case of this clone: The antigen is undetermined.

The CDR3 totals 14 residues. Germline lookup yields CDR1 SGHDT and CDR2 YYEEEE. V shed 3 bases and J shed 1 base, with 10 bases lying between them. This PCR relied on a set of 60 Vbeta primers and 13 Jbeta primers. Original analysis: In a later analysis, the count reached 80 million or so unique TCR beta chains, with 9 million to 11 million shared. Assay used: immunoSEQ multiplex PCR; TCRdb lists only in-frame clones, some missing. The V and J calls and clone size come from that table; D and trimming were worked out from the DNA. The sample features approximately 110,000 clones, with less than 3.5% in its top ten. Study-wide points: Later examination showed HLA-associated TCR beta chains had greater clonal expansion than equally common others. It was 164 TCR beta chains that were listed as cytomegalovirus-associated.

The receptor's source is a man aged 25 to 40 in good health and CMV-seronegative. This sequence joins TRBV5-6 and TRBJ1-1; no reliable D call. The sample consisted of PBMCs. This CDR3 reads CASSSSLRNTEAFF. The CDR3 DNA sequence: TGTGCCAGCAGCTCCTCACTCCGGAACACTGAAGCTTTCTTT.